Listed below are T cell receptor beta chains from one sample, sequenced in a study of cytomegalovirus exposure and HLA in healthy donors. Using immunoSEQ multiplex PCR, the repertoire was profiled, and TCRdb retains in-frame clones only, with some absent. Here the sample spans around 160,000 clones, nearly 80% being singletons. The source material was PBMCs. All receptors derive from a man aged 35 to 55 in good health and CMV-seropositive. Each CDR3 is given with its conserved first and last residue. A D gene is named only where the DNA matches it firmly. Rows give clone size only sometimes, using once, few, many, or a class for an expanded clone.

NA	TRBV6-5	13	TRBJ2-7	TRBD1	CASSFDRGYEQYF	TGTGCCAGCAGCTTTGACAGGGGCTACGAGCAGTACTTC
NA	TRBV28	14	TRBJ2-5	NA	CASSLSGNQETQYF	TGTGCCAGCAGTTTATCGGGGAATCAAGAGACCCAGTACTTC
NA	TRBV7-9	15	TRBJ2-1	TRBD2	CASSLWTSGLNEQFF	TGTGCCAGCAGCTTATGGACTAGCGGGTTGAATGAGCAGTTCTTC
NA	TRBV29-1	12	TRBJ2-7	TRBD1	CSVGTGSYEQYF	TGCAGCGTTGGGACAGGCTCCTACGAGCAGTACTTC
NA	TRBV5-6	16	TRBJ2-7	TRBD2	CASSPPATGGGLEQYF	TGTGCCAGCAGCCCCCCCGCGACGGGAGGGGGGCTCGAGCAGTACTTC
NA	TRBV5-4	14	TRBJ1-2	NA	CASSLERGDYGYTF	TGTGCCAGCAGCCTGGAGCGGGGGGACTATGGCTACACCTTC
NA	TRBV5-1	15	TRBJ1-4	NA	CASSPGGPLNEKLFF	TGCGCCAGCAGCCCTGGAGGTCCCCTTAATGAAAAACTGTTTTTT
NA	TRBV28	17	TRBJ1-4	TRBD1	CASSPPWGQAANEKLFF	TGTGCCAGCAGCCCCCCCTGGGGACAGGCGGCAAATGAAAAACTGTTTTTT
NA	TRBV27	15	TRBJ2-2	TRBD1	CASSFRDRNTGELFF	TGTGCCAGCAGTTTCCGGGACAGGAACACCGGGGAGCTGTTTTTT
NA	TRBV9	14	TRBJ2-3	NA	CASSPRYFTDTQYF	TGTGCCAGCAGCCCGCGGTATTTCACAGATACGCAGTATTTT
few	TRBV5-6	15	TRBJ2-7	NA	CASSLPDTYSYEQYF	TGTGCCAGCAGCCTACCGGACACCTACTCCTACGAGCAGTACTTC
NA	TRBV18	15	TRBJ2-5	TRBD1	CASSPSIDREETQYF	TGTGCCAGCTCACCCTCTATAGACAGGGAAGAGACCCAGTACTTC
few	TRBV28	14	TRBJ2-7	TRBD1	CASRRQGGSYEQYF	TGTGCCAGCAGGAGACAGGGGGGATCCTACGAGCAGTACTTC
NA	TRBV2	14	TRBJ2-3	TRBD1	CASSQQGSTDTQYF	TGTGCCAGCTCGCAACAGGGGAGCACAGATACGCAGTATTTT
NA	TRBV6-6	13	TRBJ1-1	NA	CASSDPGFTEAFF	TGTGCCAGCAGTGACCCAGGGTTCACTGAAGCTTTCTTT
NA	TRBV5-5	15	TRBJ1-3	TRBD1	CASSQRTGSGNTIYF	TGTGCCAGCAGCCAAAGGACAGGGTCAGGAAACACCATATATTTT
NA	TRBV28	16	TRBJ1-1	TRBD1	CASSTPGTGWVPEAFF	TGTGCCAGCAGTACCCCCGGGACAGGGTGGGTCCCTGAAGCTTTCTTT
NA	TRBV18	14	TRBJ1-1	NA	CASSVAGDGTEAFF	TGTGCCAGCTCCGTCGCGGGGGACGGTACTGAAGCTTTCTTT
NA	TRBV27	16	TRBJ2-6	NA	CASSVAWTAGANVLTF	TGTGCCAGCAGTGTAGCCTGGACAGCTGGGGCCAACGTCCTGACTTTC
NA	TRBV27	15	TRBJ1-5	TRBD1	CASSWGQGGNQPQHF	TGTGCCAGCAGTTGGGGACAGGGAGGAAATCAGCCCCAGCATTTT
NA	TRBV25-1	15	TRBJ2-7	NA	CASSDAGARSYEQYF	TGTGCCAGCAGTGATGCGGGCGCGAGGTCCTACGAGCAGTACTTC
NA	TRBV6-1	15	TRBJ2-3	TRBD2	CASPGGGSGGDTQYF	TGTGCCAGCCCCGGAGGAGGCTCCGGGGGGGATACGCAGTATTTT
NA	TRBV5-1	16	TRBJ2-3	NA	CASKNGEFGGTDTQYF	TGCGCCAGCAAAAACGGGGAGTTTGGGGGCACAGATACGCAGTATTTT
few	TRBV19	14	TRBJ2-3	NA	CASSAGRRTDTQYF	TGTGCCAGTAGTGCGGGTCGGAGGACAGATACGCAGTATTTT
NA	TRBV7-6	16	TRBJ2-3	TRBD2	CASSSQVAGTTDTQYF	TGTGCCAGCAGCTCCCAGGTAGCGGGAACCACAGATACGCAGTATTTT
NA	TRBV7-9	16	TRBJ1-1	TRBD1	CASSLEGQGASTEAFF	TGTGCCAGCAGCTTAGAGGGACAGGGGGCGAGTACTGAAGCTTTCTTT
NA	TRBV7-9	15	TRBJ2-1	NA	CASSPQGTQGNEQFF	TGTGCCAGCAGCCCACAGGGTACCCAAGGGAATGAGCAGTTCTTC
NA	TRBV5-6	15	TRBJ2-2	NA	CASSLPRANTGELFF	TGTGCCAGCAGCCTACCCCGGGCGAACACCGGGGAGCTGTTTTTT
NA	TRBV11-3	16	TRBJ1-1	NA	CASSLGYRDKNTEAFF	TGTGCCAGCAGCTTAGGCTACAGGGATAAGAACACTGAAGCTTTCTTT
few	TRBV6-6	15	TRBJ2-2	TRBD1	CASSLFTGANGELFF	TGTGCCAGCAGTCTTTTTACAGGGGCGAACGGGGAGCTGTTTTTT
NA	TRBV11-1	14	TRBJ2-5	NA	CASSFRGHGETQYF	TGTGCCAGCAGCTTCAGGGGTCATGGGGAGACCCAGTACTTC
once	TRBV19	14	TRBJ2-5	TRBD1	CASTRKGAGETQYF	TGTGCCAGTACCCGGAAGGGGGCTGGAGAGACCCAGTACTTC
few	TRBV6-5	13	TRBJ1-1	NA	CASSQGMNTEAFF	TGTGCCAGCTCACAGGGAATGAACACTGAAGCTTTCTTT
NA	TRBV21-1	13	TRBJ1-1	NA	CASTLRGCGGAFF	TGTGCCAGCACCTTAAGGGGGTGCGGGGGAGCTTTCTTT
NA	TRBV18	15	TRBJ1-1	TRBD1	CASYPQGALNTEASF	TGTGCCAGCTACCCACAGGGGGCCTTGAACACTGAAGCTTCCTTT
NA	TRBV6-1	14	TRBJ1-2	NA	CASSQQGRDYGYTF	TGTGCCAGCAGTCAACAGGGAAGGGACTATGGCTACACCTTC
NA	TRBV30	16	TRBJ1-5	TRBD1	CAWSDTRQGGNQPQHF	TGTGCCTGGAGTGATACACGACAGGGTGGAAATCAGCCCCAGCATTTT
NA	TRBV5-8	14	TRBJ1-4	NA	CASSLQGSNEKLFF	TGTGCCAGCAGCCTCCAGGGTTCTAATGAAAAACTGTTTTTT
NA	TRBV28	14	TRBJ2-7	TRBD2	CASTELAGGYEQYF	TGTGCCAGCACAGAGCTAGCGGGAGGTTACGAGCAGTACTTC
NA	TRBV7-9	17	TRBJ1-2	TRBD1	CASSSGDRASFLPWSTF	TGTGCCAGCAGCTCAGGGGACAGGGCATCCTTCCTCCCGTGGAGCACCTTC